This TCR beta chain was identified during a study of blood T cell repertoires in COVID-19. In the study overall: Spain, Italy and the United States supplied samples that represented acute and convalescent COVID-19. PBMCs, B-cell-depleted T cells, or T cells provided the cDNA or gDNA that made up the material.

The CDR3 consists of 14 residues. Trimming took 6 bases from V and 7 from J; bases not matched to a gene: 6. Looked up from germline, CDR1 is ENHRY and CDR2 is SYGVKD. As handled by the study authors: Researchers report that nucleated cell counts were estimated from reference gene primer amplification. Here immunoSEQ multiplex PCR was the method, and the copy in TCRdb shows in-frame clones only, minus some. V and J calls and clone size are copied from that table; D and trimming were computed from the DNA. The data hold about 72,000 clones, with 70% to 90% observed a single time. Sequencing input: peripheral blood. V gene TRBV10-3 combines with J gene TRBJ1-1; 12 positions agree with TRBD1. The clonotype comes from a woman of 80 years or more with acute or convalescent COVID-19. CDR3 nucleotide sequence: TGTGCCATCAGGCCGGGACAGGGGGCCGATGAAGCTTTCTTT. Amino acid sequence: CAIRPGQGADEAFF.